Sequencing of this T cell receptor (beta chain) was carried out in a study of T cells after yellow fever vaccination. CDR1 is SGHRS and CDR2 is YFSETQ in the germline V gene. The CDR3 spans 16 residues. V was pared by 1 base and J by 2 bases, with 3 bases of the junction left unmatched. This clonotype was detected many times. Its specificity is unknown. Whole-study results and caveats: The appearance of a small share of clonotypes in both CD4 and CD8 compartments was observed.

Each CDR3 protein is one row after TCRdb ran MiXCR on the 5' RACE reads. Among 250,000 to 300,000 distinct CDR3 sequences listed, about 5.2% were seen once. The sample in question was CD4+ T cells sorted from PBMCs, obtained on the day of the yellow fever booster vaccination. This TCR was recovered from a man younger than 35 who received the YFV17D yellow fever vaccine. The chain joins TRBV5-1 to TRBJ1-3; 10 positions match TRBD1. CDR3 bases: TGCGCCAGCAGCTTGCTAGGACAGGGGGCTGGAAACACCATATATTTT. Translated, it gives CASSLLGQGAGNTIYF.